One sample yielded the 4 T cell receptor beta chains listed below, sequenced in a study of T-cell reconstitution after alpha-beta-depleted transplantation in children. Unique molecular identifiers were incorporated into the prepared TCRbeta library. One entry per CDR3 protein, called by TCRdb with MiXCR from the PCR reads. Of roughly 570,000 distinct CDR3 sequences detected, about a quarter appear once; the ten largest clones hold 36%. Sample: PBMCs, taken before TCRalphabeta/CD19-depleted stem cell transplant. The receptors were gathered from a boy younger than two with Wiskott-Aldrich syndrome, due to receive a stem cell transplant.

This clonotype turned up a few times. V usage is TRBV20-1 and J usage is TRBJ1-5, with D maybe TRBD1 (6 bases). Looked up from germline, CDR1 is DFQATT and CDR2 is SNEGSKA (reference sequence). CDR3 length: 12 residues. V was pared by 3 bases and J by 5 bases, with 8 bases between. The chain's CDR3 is CSASAGDQPQHF. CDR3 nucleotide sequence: TGCAGTGCTAGTGCAGGGGATCAGCCCCAGCATTTT.

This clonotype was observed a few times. CDR3 amino acids: CASSREGTAQDTQYF. CDR3 bases: TGCGCCAGCAGTCGGGAAGGGACGGCTCAAGATACGCAGTATTTT. This chain connects TRBV5-1 to TRBJ2-3; D could derive from TRBD1 or TRBD2 (5 bases each). V dropped 5 bases and J dropped 5 bases, with 18 bases sitting between them. The CDR3 has 15 amino acids. CDR1 SGHRS and CDR2 YFSETQ come from the germline V gene.

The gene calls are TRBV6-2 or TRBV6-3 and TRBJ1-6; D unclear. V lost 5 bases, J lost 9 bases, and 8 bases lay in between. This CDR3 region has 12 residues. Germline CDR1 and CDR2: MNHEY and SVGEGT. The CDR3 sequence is CASSPSGSPLHF. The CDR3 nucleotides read TGTGCCAGCAGTCCTTCCGGTTCACCCCTCCACTTT.

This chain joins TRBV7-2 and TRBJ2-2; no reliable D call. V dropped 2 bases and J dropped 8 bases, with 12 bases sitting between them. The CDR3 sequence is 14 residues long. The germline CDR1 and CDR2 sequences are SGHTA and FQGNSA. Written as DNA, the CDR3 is TGTGCCAGCAGCTTATCTCGAATAGCTGGGGAGCTGTTTTTT. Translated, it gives CASSLSRIAGELFF. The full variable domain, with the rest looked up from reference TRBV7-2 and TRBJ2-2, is GAGVSQSPSNKVTEKGKDVELRCDPISGHTALYWYRQSLGQGLEFLIYFQGNSAPDKSGLPSDRFSAERTGGSVSTLTIQRTQQEDSAVYLCASSLSRIAGELFFGEGSRLTVL.